This T cell receptor beta chain was obtained from a study of T cells in Graves' hyperthyroidism and ophthalmopathy. The study's findings and limits: Blood also held most thyroid clonotypes expanded beyond 0.001.

Each diagnosis was grounded in clinical symptoms, serum thyroxine and TRAb, thyroid ultrasound, and orbital computed tomography. For this clonotype: The antigen is unknown.

There were TCR beta CDR3 regions amplified from RNA transcripts. During a first-round RT-PCR of the TCR CDR3, the HTBI primer set was used. TCRdb re-called the multiplex PCR reads with MiXCR, one entry per CDR3 protein. Altogether a few hundred thousand distinct CDR3 sequences are present, about half being singletons, with the ten largest covering roughly 19%. The CDR3 has 12 residues. Trimming pared 5 bases from V and 7 bases from J, leaving 11 bases between. This chain joins TRBV12-3 or TRBV12-4 and TRBJ2-5; D is uncertain. The receptor comes from an adult woman with Graves' disease, either hyperthyroidism or ophthalmopathy (not recorded which). Specimen: peripheral blood or thyroid tissue (not recorded which). The CDR3 reads CASSLGYGTQYF. The CDR3 bases are TGTGCCAGCAGTCTCGGGTATGGGACCCAGTACTTC.